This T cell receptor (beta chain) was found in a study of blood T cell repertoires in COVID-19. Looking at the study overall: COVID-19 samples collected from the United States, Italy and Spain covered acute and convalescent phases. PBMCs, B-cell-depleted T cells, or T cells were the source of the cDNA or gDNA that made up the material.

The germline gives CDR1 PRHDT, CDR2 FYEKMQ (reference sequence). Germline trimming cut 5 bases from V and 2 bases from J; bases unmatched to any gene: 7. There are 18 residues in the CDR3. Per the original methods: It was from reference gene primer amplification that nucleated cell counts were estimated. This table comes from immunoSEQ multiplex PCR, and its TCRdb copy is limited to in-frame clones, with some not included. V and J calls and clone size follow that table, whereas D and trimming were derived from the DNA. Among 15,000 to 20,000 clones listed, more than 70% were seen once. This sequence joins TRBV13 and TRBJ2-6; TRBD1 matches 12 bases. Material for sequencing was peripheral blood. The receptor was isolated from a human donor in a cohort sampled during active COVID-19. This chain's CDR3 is CASSNPGQGAPGANVLTF. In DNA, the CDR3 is TGTGCCAGCAGCAACCCGGGACAGGGGGCTCCTGGGGCCAACGTCCTGACTTTC. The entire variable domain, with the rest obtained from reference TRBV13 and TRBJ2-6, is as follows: AAGVIQSPRHLIKEKRETATLKCYPIPRHDTVYWYQQGPGQDPQFLISFYEKMQSDKGSIPDRFSAQQFSDYHSELNMSSLELGDSALYFCASSNPGQGAPGANVLTFGAGSRLTVL.